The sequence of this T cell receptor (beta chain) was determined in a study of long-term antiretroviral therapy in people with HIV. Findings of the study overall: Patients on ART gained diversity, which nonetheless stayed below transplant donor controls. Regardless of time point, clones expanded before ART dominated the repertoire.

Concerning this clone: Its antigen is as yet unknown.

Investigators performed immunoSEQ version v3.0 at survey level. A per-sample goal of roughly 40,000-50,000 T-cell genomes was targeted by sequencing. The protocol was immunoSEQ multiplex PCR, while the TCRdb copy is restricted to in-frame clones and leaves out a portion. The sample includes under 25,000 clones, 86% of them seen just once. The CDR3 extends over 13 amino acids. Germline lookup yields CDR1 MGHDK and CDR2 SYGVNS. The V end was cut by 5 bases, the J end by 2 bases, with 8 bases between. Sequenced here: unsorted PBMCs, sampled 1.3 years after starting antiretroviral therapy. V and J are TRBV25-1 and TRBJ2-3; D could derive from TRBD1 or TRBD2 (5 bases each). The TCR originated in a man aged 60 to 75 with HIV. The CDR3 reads CASSYGATDTQYF. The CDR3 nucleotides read TGTGCCAGCAGTTACGGGGCCACAGATACGCAGTATTTT.